The rows below give T cell receptor beta chains drawn from one sample of a study of blood T cell repertoires in COVID-19. TCRdb's copy holds only in-frame clones and misses some; the assay was immunoSEQ multiplex PCR. Of about 270,000 clones in the sample, roughly 86% were seen once. The sequenced sample consisted of PBMCs or T cells enriched from blood (not recorded which). These receptors were collected from a woman in her fifties or sixties who had recovered from COVID-19. Both conserved end residues are part of each CDR3. The D gene is left open where the match is weak. Expanded clones get a size class; other rows say once, few or many, or leave the size out.

abundance,d_gene,j_gene,v_gene,len,CDR3nt,CDR3aa
.,TRBD1,TRBJ2-5,TRBV28,14,TGTGCCAGCAGCCCCCAGGGGGCTGTTGAGACCCAGTACTTC,CASSPQGAVETQYF
once,.,TRBJ2-2,TRBV6-4,17,TGTGCCAGCAGTGAACGTTTGGCGGAGAGGAACACCGGGGAGCTGTTTTTT,CASSERLAERNTGELFF
.,TRBD1,TRBJ1-2,TRBV7-8,14,TGTGCCAGCAGCTTGGACAGGGCAAGCTATGGCTACACCTTC,CASSLDRASYGYTF
.,.,TRBJ1-6,TRBV18,16,TGTGCCAGCTCGAAGACACCTCCGGAATATAATTCACCCCTCCACTTT,CASSKTPPEYNSPLHF
.,.,TRBJ2-1,TRBV27,11,TGTGCCAGCACTGCCTACAATGAGCAGTTCTTC,CASTAYNEQFF
.,.,TRBJ1-2,TRBV6-1,13,TGTGCCAGCAGTGAAGTTTGGCAGGGGCACGACACCTTC,CASSEVWQGHDTF
.,.,TRBJ1-1,TRBV5-1,14,TGCGCCAGCAGATTGGACCCATCGGGCACTGAAGCTTTCTTT,CASRLDPSGTEAFF
.,.,TRBJ2-7,TRBV3-1/TRBV3-2,11,TGTGCCAGCAGCCAAGGAACAGTTGAAAACTTC,CASSQGTVENF
.,.,TRBJ2-1,TRBV3-1/TRBV3-2,16,TGTGCCAGCAGCCGCTACTCCGGGATCTCCTACAATGAGCAGTTCTTC,CASSRYSGISYNEQFF
.,.,TRBJ1-4,TRBV19,16,TGTGCCAGTAGTATTTTTGATGGAGGAACTCCAGTAGTACTGTTTTTT,CASSIFDGGTPVVLFF
.,TRBD1,TRBJ1-1,TRBV5-1,13,TGCGCCAGCAGCCCGGGACAGGGGACTGAAGCTTTCTTT,CASSPGQGTEAFF
.,TRBD2,TRBJ2-3,TRBV5-1,18,TGCGCCAGCAGTATTACCCCCCGTGTCGGGGGGGGCCCAGATACGCAGTATTTT,CASSITPRVGGGPDTQYF
.,.,TRBJ2-7,TRBV11-2,15,TGTGCCAGCAGTTTGGAGGTTTTAAACTCCTACGAGCAGTACTTC,CASSLEVLNSYEQYF
.,.,TRBJ1-5,TRBV19,12,TGTGCCAGTAGTATACCCGGTCAGCCCCAGCATTTT,CASSIPGQPQHF
.,.,TRBJ1-1,TRBV29-1,10,TGCAGCGTTTCGGTCACTGAAGCTTTCTTT,CSVSVTEAFF
few,.,TRBJ2-7,TRBV21-1,16,TGTGCCAGCAGCAAACTTGTGCCCAGGGGGCTGTACGAGCAGTACTTC,CASSKLVPRGLYEQYF
.,.,TRBJ1-1,TRBV5-1,13,TGCGCCAGCAGCTACAGGGCGGACACTGAAGCTTTCTTT,CASSYRADTEAFF
.,.,TRBJ1-1,TRBV24-1,13,TGTGCCACCAGTCAAAGCGGCGGTAGTAGAGCTTTCTTT,CATSQSGGSRAFF
.,.,TRBJ2-7,TRBV12-3/TRBV12-4,13,TGTGCCAGCAGTTCTGGCGCGGGGCGCGGGCAGTACTTC,CASSSGAGRGQYF
.,.,TRBJ2-2,TRBV13,11,TGTGCCAGCAGGTCTACCGGGGAGCTGTTTTTT,CASRSTGELFF
.,TRBD1,TRBJ1-3,TRBV18,17,TGTGCCAGCTCACCTCAGGACAGGGGTGGCACTGGAAACACCATATATTTT,CASSPQDRGGTGNTIYF
.,TRBD1,TRBJ2-7,TRBV5-1,15,TGCGCCAGCAGCACCACCGGGACAGGGGGCAGCGAGCAGTACTTC,CASSTTGTGGSEQYF
.,.,TRBJ2-3,TRBV6-5,15,TGTGCCAGCAGTCACACATGGGCAAGCACAGATACGCAGTATTTT,CASSHTWASTDTQYF
.,TRBD2,TRBJ2-7,TRBV2,14,TGTGCCAGCGCCCCGGGACTAGCGCGCGGCGAGCAGTACTTC,CASAPGLARGEQYF
.,TRBD1,TRBJ1-6,TRBV5-8,13,TGTGCCAGCAGCGCAGACAGGGATTCACCCCTCCACTTT,CASSADRDSPLHF
.,.,TRBJ1-4,TRBV9,14,TGTGCCAGCAGCGTCGCAGAGACCCGGGGAAAACTGTTTTTT,CASSVAETRGKLFF